The present TCR beta chain was sequenced within a study of spatial heterogeneity in lung cancer (dated by TCRdb to between 2018 and 2021). As for the study more broadly: Beta-chain transcripts were consistently detected in greater numbers than alpha-chain transcripts, which likely reflects a higher abundance of beta-chain transcripts. In the raw uncorrected reads, each unique combination of TCR and UMI appeared more than ten times on average. The study quantitatively compared TCR alpha and beta repertoires across multiple tumor regions, matched nontumor lung and blood in non-small cell lung cancer. Nonsynonymous mutation counts, determined by whole-exome sequencing of tumor tissue, were related to TCR repertoire features. At surgery, both alpha and beta chains were TCR-sequenced in approximately 210 tumor regions, approximately 64 matched nontumor lung samples and a few dozen PBMC samples. General findings and caveats noted by the study authors: Ubiquitous expanded tumor TCRs were detected in blood more often at tumor resection than at routine follow-up. Confirming at a functional level the hypothesis that regional TCRs recognize regional mutations was considered to require additional single-cell paired TCR alpha and beta sequencing.

V is pared back by 3 bases and J by 5 bases, with 13 bases lying between the germline termini. The CDR3 sequence holds 14 residues, the cysteine and phenylalanine included. Of the read, only the CDR3 DNA is kept; its 42 bases are in frame from base 1. CDR1 and CDR2, looked up from the germline V gene (reference sequence), are LNHDA and SQIVND. The time point tag for this specimen amounts to: sample taken at primary tumor resection. Whole RNA extracted from tumor and nontumor lung tissue, or from cryopreserved PBMC samples, was used for TCR sequencing without cell sorting. The donors were more than 65 patients from the lung TRACERx cohort who had early-stage, untreated non-small cell lung cancer. Patients were selected for TCR sequencing only if sufficient RNA was available from at least two tumor regions. About this clonotype itself: It has no known antigen specificity. Per-nucleotide qualities are absent, and no much larger clonotype sits a single base away.

Libraries were made using 5' RACE. Sequencing took place on a NextSeq 500. In the TCR library protocol, a unique molecular identifier was attached to each TCR cDNA molecule so that PCR and sequencing errors could be corrected. Regarding the original processing steps: Decombinator tools were used for TCR identification, UMI-based error correction and CDR3 extraction. Expanded TCRs were defined as those above a frequency of 2 per 1,000, corresponding to the top 1% of the tumor frequency distribution. Renyi diversity was calculated using the R vegan package after each repertoire was subsampled 100 times to 5,000 TCRs. CDR3 similarity networks were constructed using string-kernel similarity of amino acid triplets, with links drawn between CDR3s whose pairwise similarity was above 0.82. Using fastp at Q25 and MiXCR, TCRdb reprocessed the public reads and kept productive beta chains. When rows share a CDR3 protein, they turn into one entry using the most common DNA and genes. The V and J calls were not made by the authors but by TCRdb's processing. The sample table records 45,000 to 55,000 distinct CDR3 sequences; about 5.8% of these occur just once. The ten largest clones add up to around 10% of the sample.

The V and J genes are TRBV19 and TRBJ2-5, and perhaps TRBD1 as D gene, on 5 matching bases. The receptor was isolated from a male donor with early-stage non-small cell lung cancer. Sequencing was performed on PBMCs, taken at surgery. The encoded CDR3 is CASSIRTKGETQYF. At the DNA level, the sequence is TGTGCCAGTAGTATTCGGACGAAGGGGGAGACCCAGTACTTC.